The source of this TCR beta chain is a study of blood T cells in healthy people across ages. Using a J-beta primer mix together with a sample-barcoded 5' primer, a second PCR was run for about 6 to 12 cycles. A 12-random-nucleotide template-switch adaptor tagged each cDNA molecule. A single record per CDR3 protein comes from TCRdb applying MiXCR to the 5' RACE reads. The sample records roughly 2 million distinct CDR3 sequences, roughly 50% being singletons. Approximately 9.7 milliliters was the volume of peripheral blood drawn from each donor. Study results and limitations: Per million T cells, TCR beta diversity dropped about linearly as age rose. Diversity estimates from one million T cells were considered underestimates.

This clonotype was found a few times. Its antigen remains unknown. Material: blood. The TCR was taken from a woman aged 35 to 49 in good health.

In nucleotides, the CDR3 is TGTGCCAGCAGACGCGAACGGACAGATAAGCAGTACTTC. Amino acids: CASRRERTDKQYF. This sequence joins TRBV12-3 or TRBV12-4 and TRBJ2-5; TRBD1 is a possible D gene (6 bases). The V gene lost 6 bases and the J gene lost 11 bases, with 19 bases spanning the gap. This CDR3 comprises 13 residues.